Below are 29 T cell receptor beta chains sequenced from a single sample in a study of PD-1 blockade in classical Hodgkin lymphoma. TCRdb's copy holds only in-frame clones and misses some; the assay was immunoSEQ multiplex PCR. The data contain tens of thousands of clones, over 75% of them singletons. Described time point: cycle 4 day 1 (C4D1), after 5 to 7 weeks of nivolumab. Following autologous stem cell transplantation, relapse occurred in every patient, and exposure to brentuximab vedotin varied. Sequenced material: peripheral blood mononuclear cells (PBMCs), taken before the fourth cycle of nivolumab. The source is a human donor with classical Hodgkin lymphoma.

This rearrangement joins TRBV29-1 to TRBJ1-1, with D maybe TRBD1 (6 bases). V was pared by 4 bases and J by 10 bases, with 19 bases between. Germline assignment: CDR1 SQVTM and CDR2 ANQGSEA. This CDR3 is 13 amino acids long. DNA of the CDR3: TGCAGCGTTGGGCTTGGGGGGGCAGGCTCAGCTTTCTTT. Translating gives CSVGLGGAGSAFF.

CDR3 coding DNA: TGTGCCAGCAGCTCCACTCTTGACAGCCAGAACATTCAGTACTTC. Protein: CASSSTLDSQNIQYF. This rearrangement joins TRBV5-6 to TRBJ2-4; perhaps TRBD1 as D (5 bases). The CDR3 extends over 15 amino acids. CDR1 is SGHDT, CDR2 YYEEEE, per germline. V shed 3 bases and J shed 7 bases, with 17 bases lying between them.

The rearrangement joins TRBV9 to TRBJ2-2, with D hard to call. In germline, CDR1 is SGDLS, CDR2 YYNGEE. Trimming cost V 0 bases and J 4 bases, with 10 bases left between them. The CDR3 runs to 15 residues. CDR3 sequence: CASSVAYWATGELFF. In nucleotides, the CDR3 is TGTGCCAGCAGCGTAGCTTATTGGGCCACCGGGGAGCTGTTTTTT.

This clone was seen just once. V and J are TRBV13 and TRBJ1-2, with TRBD1 matching 8 bases. Germline V CDR1 and CDR2: PRHDT, FYEKMQ (reference sequence). This CDR3 is 14 amino acids long. V was pared by 4 bases and J by 2 bases, with 3 bases of the junction left unmatched. CDR3 coding DNA: TGTGCCAGCAGCTCGGGACAGGCAAACTATGGCTACACCTTC. This codes for CASSSGQANYGYTF.

This sequence joins TRBV5-1 and TRBJ2-1; no definite D call. Trimming cost V 0 bases and J 7 bases, with 11 bases left between them. Germline CDR1 is SGHRS and CDR2 is YFSETQ. The CDR3 consists of 14 residues. The CDR3: CASSLADTTNEQFF. The CDR3, as DNA: TGCGCCAGCAGCTTGGCCGATACGACTAATGAGCAGTTCTTC.

The rearrangement uses TRBV6-4 and TRBJ2-3, with D perhaps assigned TRBD1 or TRBD2 (5 bases each). Germline lookup yields CDR1 MRHNA and CDR2 SNTAGT. This CDR3 region has 14 residues. V dropped 2 bases and J dropped 4 bases, with 10 bases sitting between them. CDR3 region: CASSDGGISDTQYF. Written as DNA, the CDR3 is TGTGCCAGCAGTGACGGGGGAATCTCAGATACGCAGTATTTT.

This chain joins TRBV7-3 and TRBJ2-2; 8 bases agree with TRBD1. The CDR3 covers 14 residues. Germline CDR1 SGHTA, CDR2 FQGTGA. The trim removed 5 bases at V and 6 bases at J, leaving 5 bases unmatched. The DNA of the CDR3 is TGTGCCAGCAGCGCCGGGACAGGCGCCGGGGAGCTGTTTTTT. Its protein product is CASSAGTGAGELFF.

The count of this clone is one. The chain uses TRBV28 and TRBJ2-7; D tentatively fits TRBD1 or TRBD2 (6 bases each). The CDR3 covers 16 residues. Trimming shortened V by 10 bases and J by 1 base, and 23 bases separated the two germline ends. Germline V lookup: CDR1 MDHEN, CDR2 SYDVKM. CDR3 in amino acids: CATRPSRGGGSYEQYF. CDR3 bases: TGTGCCACCAGACCCTCAAGAGGGGGAGGATCCTACGAGCAGTACTTC.

This clone was counted a single time. The J gene is TRBJ2-6, the V gene TRBV4-1; weak D call: TRBD1 (6 bases). Trimming stripped 3 bases from V and 0 bases from J, with 9 bases between. CDR1 is MGHRA and CDR2 is YSYEKL in the germline V gene. This CDR3 spans 16 amino acids. The CDR3 DNA sequence: TGCGCCAGCAGCCAGGACAGAGCCTCTGGGGCCAACGTCCTGACTTTC. Its translation: CASSQDRASGANVLTF.

The chain recombines TRBV29-1 with TRBJ2-7, with D unclear. This CDR3 is 14 amino acids long. Trimming removed 2 bases at V and 2 bases at J, with 13 bases between. The germline CDR1 and CDR2 sequences are SQVTM and ANQGSEA. The CDR3 loop is CSVELHGSPYEQYF. The CDR3 DNA reads as TGCAGCGTTGAACTCCACGGCAGCCCCTACGAGCAGTACTTC.

The V call is TRBV5-1, the J call TRBJ1-5; no firm D call. The V gene's germline CDR1 is SGHRS and CDR2 YFSETQ. The CDR3 has 15 amino acids. The V and J ends lost 0 bases and 3 bases respectively, with 10 bases between them. The CDR3, as DNA: TGCGCCAGCAGCTTGGCCGGTGGAATCAATCAGCCCCAGCATTTT. This translates into CASSLAGGINQPQHF.

CDR3 region: CASSQGGPVSYEQYF. The DNA for the CDR3 is TGCGCCAGCAGCCAAGGCGGGCCGGTTTCCTACGAGCAGTACTTC. The J gene is TRBJ2-7, the V gene TRBV4-3; D is possibly TRBD2 (5 bases). The CDR3 loop spans 15 amino acids. V lost 1 base to trimming and J lost 1 base, with 11 bases between them. Germline V gene lookup returns CDR1 LGHNA and CDR2 YSLEER.

The chain employs TRBV12-2 and TRBJ1-4; the table's D call, TRBD1, has no DNA check behind it. TRBV12-2 is deemed a pseudogene. This CDR3 has 17 residues. This CDR3 is CASRLGGSGTGNEKLFF. The CDR3 bases are TGTGCAAGTCGCTTAGGGGGCAGCGGGACAGGGAATGAAAAACTGTTTTTT.

This clone was detected once. The chain is built from TRBV5-1 and TRBJ2-7, with D perhaps matching TRBD2 (6 bases). The CDR3 contains 15 residues. Germline CDR1 SGHRS, CDR2 YFSETQ. V lost 1 base and J 5 bases, leaving 16 bases between the germline ends. The CDR3 loop is CASSLSPSWGDEQYF. For the CDR3, the DNA is TGCGCCAGCAGCTTGAGTCCCTCGTGGGGGGACGAGCAGTACTTC.

The chain uses TRBV7-2 and TRBJ1-6; unclear D gene. The CDR3 is made up of 15 amino acids. V dropped 7 bases and J dropped 0 bases, with 10 bases sitting between them. Germline CDR1 SGHTA, CDR2 FQGNSA. In nucleotides, the CDR3 is TGTGCCAGCAACCTCTATAGCTCCTATAATTCACCCCTCCACTTT. Translated: CASNLYSSYNSPLHF.

This clone was recorded only once. J is TRBJ1-2 and V is TRBV6-5; 7 nucleotides match TRBD1. This CDR3 region has 14 residues. J gave up 4 bases and V 2 bases, and 4 bases lay outside the gene matches. Germline CDR1 is MNHEY and CDR2 is SVGAGI. The CDR3 spells CASSYRQGSYGYTF. As DNA, the CDR3 is TGTGCCAGCAGTTACAGACAGGGAAGCTATGGCTACACCTTC.

On this clone itself: The same CDR3 is also encoded by other DNA sequences in this sample. The V and J genes are TRBV5-1 and TRBJ1-6; 9 nucleotides match TRBD1. Germline V gene lookup returns CDR1 SGHRS and CDR2 YFSETQ. This CDR3 has 15 residues. Unmatched junction bases numbered 6, after V lost 1 base and J lost 10 bases. The CDR3 sequence: CASSLKGQGGSPLHF. CDR3 DNA sequence: TGCGCCAGCAGCTTGAAGGGACAGGGAGGCTCACCCCTCCACTTT. Full variable domain (missing parts from reference TRBV5-1 and TRBJ1-6): KAGVTQTPRYLIKTRGQQVTLSCSPISGHRSVSWYQQTPGQGLQFLFEYFSETQRNKGNFPGRFSGRQFSNSRSEMNVSTLELGDSALYLCASSLKGQGGSPLHFGNGTRLTVT.

V and J are TRBV7-2 and TRBJ1-2, with D possibly matching TRBD1 (6 bases). This CDR3 spans 14 amino acids. Germline assignment: CDR1 SGHTA and CDR2 FQGNSA. V was pared by 0 bases and J by 8 bases, with 13 bases between. The CDR3: CASSLAPTGSGYTF. The CDR3, as DNA: TGTGCCAGCAGCTTAGCGCCTACAGGGAGCGGCTACACCTTC.

This clone has just a few counts. This chain uses TRBV5-1 with TRBJ1-1; D is ambiguous. The V gene lost 7 bases and the J gene lost 0 bases, with 10 bases spanning the gap. Per germline, CDR1 SGHRS and CDR2 YFSETQ. The CDR3 length is 13 residues. CDR3 protein: CASAGVMNTEAFF. CDR3 nucleotide sequence: TGCGCCAGCGCTGGTGTGATGAACACTGAAGCTTTCTTT. The complete variable domain, with remaining parts taken from reference TRBV5-1 and TRBJ1-1, reads KAGVTQTPRYLIKTRGQQVTLSCSPISGHRSVSWYQQTPGQGLQFLFEYFSETQRNKGNFPGRFSGRQFSNSRSEMNVSTLELGDSALYLCASAGVMNTEAFFGQGTRLTVV.

The rearrangement links TRBV5-6 to TRBJ1-2; TRBD1 is a possible D gene (6 bases). V gave up 4 bases and J gave up 7 bases, with 8 bases separating them. Germline V gene sequence: CDR1 SGHDT, CDR2 YYEEEE. The CDR3 spans 11 residues. The DNA of the CDR3 is TGTGCCAGCAGCCTCAGGGGTGGCTACACCTTC. Amino acid sequence: CASSLRGGYTF.

V and J are TRBV11-2 and TRBJ2-7; 15 nucleotides match TRBD2. J lost 7 bases, V lost 0 bases, and 7 bases had no gene match. Germline V CDR1 and CDR2: SGHAT, FQNNGV. This CDR3 spans 17 amino acids. The CDR3 sequence: CASSLEAPGTSGGEQYF. For the CDR3, the DNA is TGTGCCAGCAGCTTAGAAGCCCCCGGGACTAGCGGGGGGGAGCAGTACTTC.

A word on this clone: Its ends do not fully match the called genes, so a read error is possible. The rearrangement uses TRBV28 and TRBJ2-7, with a tentative D call TRBD1 (6 bases). The CDR3 has 11 amino acids. Germline V CDR1 and CDR2: MDHEN, SYDVKM. CDR3 sequence reads: CASIRGIQVDF. CDR3 in DNA: TGTGCCAGCATAAGGGGGATCCAGGTCGACTTC.

This clone was recorded once. J is TRBJ1-3 and V is TRBV9; D may be TRBD1 (6 bases). Germline-derived CDR1 and CDR2 are SGDLS and YYNGEE. Deletions cut 8 bases from V and 2 bases from J, with 14 bases between. This CDR3 comprises 14 residues. CDR3 sequence: CASKGDNAGNTIYF. The CDR3 nucleotides are TGTGCCAGTAAAGGGGACAATGCTGGAAACACCATATATTTT.

The chain has TRBV7-9 and TRBJ1-5; 7 bases agree with TRBD1. CDR3 length: 14 amino acids. The V gene end was trimmed by 1 base and the J gene end by 6 bases; junction bases not matched to a gene: 3. Germline-derived CDR1 and CDR2 are SEHNR and FQNEAQ (reference sequence). CDR3 sequence: CASSLVGGRQPQHF. The DNA for the CDR3 is TGTGCCAGCAGCTTAGTAGGGGGCCGTCAGCCCCAGCATTTT.

The rearrangement joins TRBV11-2 to TRBJ2-1, with 12 nucleotides matching TRBD1. This CDR3 has 15 amino acids. Germline V gene sequence: CDR1 SGHAT, CDR2 FQNNGV. V dropped 5 bases and J dropped 5; count of bases not matched to a gene: 4. The CDR3 loop reads CASSLGQGANNEQFF. The DNA of the CDR3 is TGTGCCAGCAGCCTGGGACAGGGGGCGAACAATGAGCAGTTCTTC.

The chain uses TRBV5-5 and TRBJ1-5; TRBD1 might be the D (6 bases). The V and J ends lost 0 bases and 5 bases respectively, with 12 bases between them. The CDR3 is 15 amino acids. Germline loops: CDR1 SGHKS, CDR2 YYEKEE (reference sequence). CDR3 in DNA: TGTGCCAGCAGCTTGGACAGGGTGGGTTATCAGCCCCAGCATTTT. Residues: CASSLDRVGYQPQHF.

V and J are TRBV28 and TRBJ1-2, with TRBD1 matching over 9 bases. Unmatched junction bases numbered 6, after V lost 6 bases and J lost 4 bases. CDR1 is MDHEN and CDR2 is SYDVKM in the germline V gene. CDR3 size: 14 residues. The CDR3 coding sequence is TGTGCCAGCAGCCCAAGACAGGGGGGCTATGGCTACACCTTC. This gives the protein CASSPRQGGYGYTF.

This chain links TRBV14 with TRBJ1-4; D may be TRBD1 (5 bases). The CDR3 extends over 14 amino acids. Trimming took off 4 bases at V and 2 bases at J, with 8 bases between the two ends. The germline V gene encodes CDR1 SGHDN and CDR2 FVKESK. CDR3 in amino acids: CASSRRGTNEKLFF. The CDR3 DNA reads as TGTGCCAGCAGCCGGAGGGGCACTAATGAAAAACTGTTTTTT.

The genes are TRBV9 and TRBJ2-7; no clear D. CDR3 length: 13 amino acids. Trimming took off 0 bases at V and 7 bases at J, with 11 bases between the two ends. Per germline, CDR1 SGDLS and CDR2 YYNGEE. The CDR3 region is CASSVAPIREQYF. The CDR3 DNA follows: TGTGCCAGCAGCGTAGCCCCGATTCGGGAGCAGTACTTC.